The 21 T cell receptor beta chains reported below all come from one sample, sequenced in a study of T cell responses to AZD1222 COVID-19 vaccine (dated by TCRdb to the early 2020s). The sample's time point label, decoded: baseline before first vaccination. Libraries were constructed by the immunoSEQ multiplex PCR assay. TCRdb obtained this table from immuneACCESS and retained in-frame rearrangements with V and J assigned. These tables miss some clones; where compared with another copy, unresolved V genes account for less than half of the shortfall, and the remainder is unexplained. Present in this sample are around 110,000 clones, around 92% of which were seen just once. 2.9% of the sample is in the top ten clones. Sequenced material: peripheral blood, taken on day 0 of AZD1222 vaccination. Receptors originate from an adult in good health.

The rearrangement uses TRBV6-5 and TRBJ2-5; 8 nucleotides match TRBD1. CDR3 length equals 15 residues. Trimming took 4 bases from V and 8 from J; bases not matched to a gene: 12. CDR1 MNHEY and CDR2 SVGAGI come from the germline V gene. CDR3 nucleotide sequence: TGTGCCAGCAGTTCAGACAGGGGCCCCTCCTCCACCCAGTACTTC. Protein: CASSSDRGPSSTQYF.

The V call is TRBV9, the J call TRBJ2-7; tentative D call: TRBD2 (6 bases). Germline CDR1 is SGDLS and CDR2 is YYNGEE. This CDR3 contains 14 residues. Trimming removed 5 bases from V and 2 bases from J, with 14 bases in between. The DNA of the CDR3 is TGTGCCAGCAGTGGCTCGCGGGGACCCTACGAGCAGTACTTC. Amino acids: CASSGSRGPYEQYF.

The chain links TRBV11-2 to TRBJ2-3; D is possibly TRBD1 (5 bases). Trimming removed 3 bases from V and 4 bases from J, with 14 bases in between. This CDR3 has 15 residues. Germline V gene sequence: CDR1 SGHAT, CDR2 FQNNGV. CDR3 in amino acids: CASSFSLSRADTQYF. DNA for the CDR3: TGTGCCAGCAGCTTCTCTCTTTCCAGGGCAGATACGCAGTATTTT.

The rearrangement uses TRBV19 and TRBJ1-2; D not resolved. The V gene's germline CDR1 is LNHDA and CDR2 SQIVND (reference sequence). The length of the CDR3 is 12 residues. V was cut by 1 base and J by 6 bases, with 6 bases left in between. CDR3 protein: CASSIGQDGYTF. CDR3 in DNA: TGTGCCAGTAGTATAGGCCAAGATGGCTACACCTTC.

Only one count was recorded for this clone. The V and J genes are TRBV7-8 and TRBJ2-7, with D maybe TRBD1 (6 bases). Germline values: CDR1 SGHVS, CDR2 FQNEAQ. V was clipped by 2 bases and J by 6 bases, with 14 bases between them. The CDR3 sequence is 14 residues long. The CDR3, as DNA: TGTGCCAGCAGCTTAAGTAGGGGGTTTTCCGAGCAGTACTTC. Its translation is CASSLSRGFSEQYF.

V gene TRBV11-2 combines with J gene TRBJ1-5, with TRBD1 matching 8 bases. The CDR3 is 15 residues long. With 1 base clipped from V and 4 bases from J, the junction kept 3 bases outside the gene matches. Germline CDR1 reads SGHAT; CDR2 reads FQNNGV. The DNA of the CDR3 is TGTGCCAGCAGCTTAGGAACAGGGGGAAATCAGCCCCAGCATTTT. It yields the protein CASSLGTGGNQPQHF.

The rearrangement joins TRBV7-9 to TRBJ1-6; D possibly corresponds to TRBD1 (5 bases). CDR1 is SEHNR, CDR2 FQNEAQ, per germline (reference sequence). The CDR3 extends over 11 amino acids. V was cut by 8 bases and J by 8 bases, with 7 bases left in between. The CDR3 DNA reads TGTGCCAGCGCCAGGGATTCACCCCTCCACTTT. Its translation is CASARDSPLHF. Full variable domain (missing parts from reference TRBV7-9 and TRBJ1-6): DTGVSQNPRHKITKRGQNVTFRCDPISEHNRLYWYRQTLGQGPEFLTYFQNEAQLEKSRLLSDRFSAERPKGSFSTLEIQRTEQGDSAMYLCASARDSPLHFGNGTRLTVT.

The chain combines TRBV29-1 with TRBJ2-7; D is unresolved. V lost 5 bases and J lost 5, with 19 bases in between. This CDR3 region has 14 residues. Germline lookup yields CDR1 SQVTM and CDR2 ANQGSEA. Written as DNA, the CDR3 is TGCAGCGTTCTTCTATCTAGATCAAATCACGAGCAGTACTTC. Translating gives CSVLLSRSNHEQYF.

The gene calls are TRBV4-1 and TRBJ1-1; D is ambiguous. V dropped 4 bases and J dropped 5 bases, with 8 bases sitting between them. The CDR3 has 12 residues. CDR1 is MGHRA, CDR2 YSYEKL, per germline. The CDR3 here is CASSPTGTEAFF. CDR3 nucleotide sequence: TGCGCCAGCAGCCCGACCGGAACTGAAGCTTTCTTT.

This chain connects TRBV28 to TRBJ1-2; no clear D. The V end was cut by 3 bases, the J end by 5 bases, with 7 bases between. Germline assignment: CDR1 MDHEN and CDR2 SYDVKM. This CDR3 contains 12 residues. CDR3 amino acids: CASSFLGYGYTF. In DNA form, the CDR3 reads TGTGCCAGCAGTTTTTTGGGATATGGCTACACCTTC.

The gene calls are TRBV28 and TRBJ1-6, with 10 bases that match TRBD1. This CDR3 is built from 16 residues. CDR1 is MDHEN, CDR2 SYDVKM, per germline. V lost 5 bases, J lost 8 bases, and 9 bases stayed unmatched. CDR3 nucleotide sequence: TGTGCCAGCAGTACCCCGACAGGGGGCGCGGATTCACCCCTCCACTTT. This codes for CASSTPTGGADSPLHF.

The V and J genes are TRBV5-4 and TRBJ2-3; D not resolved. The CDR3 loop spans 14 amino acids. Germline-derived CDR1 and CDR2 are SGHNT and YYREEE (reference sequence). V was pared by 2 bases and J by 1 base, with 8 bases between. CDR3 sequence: CASSLLAGTDTQYF. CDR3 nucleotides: TGTGCCAGCAGCTTACTCGCGGGCACAGATACGCAGTATTTT.

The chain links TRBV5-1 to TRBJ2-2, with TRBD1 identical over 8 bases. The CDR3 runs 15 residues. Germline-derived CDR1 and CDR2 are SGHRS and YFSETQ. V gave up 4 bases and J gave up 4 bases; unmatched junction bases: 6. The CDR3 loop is CASSHGQGVTGELFF. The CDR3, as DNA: TGCGCCAGCAGCCATGGACAGGGAGTCACCGGGGAGCTGTTTTTT. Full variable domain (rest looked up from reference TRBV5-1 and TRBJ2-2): KAGVTQTPRYLIKTRGQQVTLSCSPISGHRSVSWYQQTPGQGLQFLFEYFSETQRNKGNFPGRFSGRQFSNSRSEMNVSTLELGDSALYLCASSHGQGVTGELFFGEGSRLTVL.

The CDR3 DNA reads TGTGCCAGCAGTTTTCAGGGTTATTCCTATGGCGGCTACACCTTC. The encoded protein is CASSFQGYSYGGYTF. The gene calls are TRBV28 and TRBJ1-2; a possible D gene is TRBD1 (5 bases). CDR3 length equals 15 residues. V was shortened by 3 bases and J by 8 bases, with 19 bases between the two germline ends. Germline V gives CDR1 MDHEN, CDR2 SYDVKM.

The CDR3 DNA sequence: TGTGCCAGCAGCCTTAACGGGGACACCTACGAGCAGTACTTC. It codes for CASSLNGDTYEQYF. The gene calls are TRBV9 and TRBJ2-7; weak D call: TRBD1 (6 bases). The CDR3 length is 14 residues. CDR1 and CDR2 (germline): SGDLS, YYNGEE. The V end was cut by 4 bases, the J end by 2 bases, with 13 bases between.

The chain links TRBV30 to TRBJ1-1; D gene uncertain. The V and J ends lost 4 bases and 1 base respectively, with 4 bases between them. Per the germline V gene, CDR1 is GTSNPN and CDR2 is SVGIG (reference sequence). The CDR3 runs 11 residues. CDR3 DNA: TGTGCCTGGAAAAGGAACACTGAAGCTTTCTTT. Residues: CAWKRNTEAFF.

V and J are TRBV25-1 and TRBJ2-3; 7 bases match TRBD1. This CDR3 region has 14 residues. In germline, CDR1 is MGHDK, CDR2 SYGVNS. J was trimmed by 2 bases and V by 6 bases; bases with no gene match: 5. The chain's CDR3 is CASRDRHATDTQYF. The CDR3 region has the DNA TGTGCCAGCAGGGACAGGCACGCCACAGATACGCAGTATTTT.

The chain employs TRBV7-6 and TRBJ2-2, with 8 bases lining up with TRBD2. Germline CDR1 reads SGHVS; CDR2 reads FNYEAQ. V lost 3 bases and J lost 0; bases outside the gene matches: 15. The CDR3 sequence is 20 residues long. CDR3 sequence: CASSFRRGDLPTTNTGELFF. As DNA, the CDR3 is TGTGCCAGCAGCTTCCGGCGGGGGGACCTCCCGACGACGAACACCGGGGAGCTGTTTTTT.

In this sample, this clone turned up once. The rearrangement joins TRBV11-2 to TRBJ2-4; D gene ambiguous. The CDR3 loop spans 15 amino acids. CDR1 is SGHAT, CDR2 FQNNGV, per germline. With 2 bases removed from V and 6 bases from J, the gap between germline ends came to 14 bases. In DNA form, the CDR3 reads TGTGCCAGCAGCTTAAGGCCCCCTCCCAGAAACATTCAGTACTTC. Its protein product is CASSLRPPPRNIQYF.

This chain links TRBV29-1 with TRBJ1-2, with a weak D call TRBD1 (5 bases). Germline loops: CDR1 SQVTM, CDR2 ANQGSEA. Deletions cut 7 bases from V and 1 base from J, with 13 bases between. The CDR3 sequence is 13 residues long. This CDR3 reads CSASRDLNYGYTF. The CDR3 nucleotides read TGCAGCGCTTCCAGGGACCTTAACTATGGCTACACCTTC.

The CDR3 reads CATSGAGPNLSTDTQYF. The CDR3 bases are TGTGCCACCAGTGGGGCAGGGCCCAACCTAAGCACAGATACGCAGTATTTT. The gene calls are TRBV24-1 and TRBJ2-3, with D perhaps matching TRBD1 (5 bases). This CDR3 region has 17 residues. The germline V and J ends were trimmed by 5 bases and 0 bases, with 17 bases remaining between them. CDR1 and CDR2 from the germline V gene are KGHDR and SFDVKD.